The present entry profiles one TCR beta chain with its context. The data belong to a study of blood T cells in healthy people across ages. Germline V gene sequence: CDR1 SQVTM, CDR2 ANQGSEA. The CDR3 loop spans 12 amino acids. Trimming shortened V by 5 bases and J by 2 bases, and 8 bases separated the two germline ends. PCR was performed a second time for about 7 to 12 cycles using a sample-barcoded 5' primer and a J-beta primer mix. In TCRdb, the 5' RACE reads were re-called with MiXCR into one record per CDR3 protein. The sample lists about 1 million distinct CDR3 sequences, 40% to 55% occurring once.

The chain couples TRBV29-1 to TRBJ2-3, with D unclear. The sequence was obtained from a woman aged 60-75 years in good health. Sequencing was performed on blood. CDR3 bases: TGCAGCGTTAGGGCGGACACAGATACGCAGTATTTT. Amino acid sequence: CSVRADTDTQYF.